Each of the 29 T cell receptor beta chains below was sequenced from the same sample in a study of regulatory and conventional T cells in RAG deficiency. Conventional CD4+ T cells were sorted from blood as CD25-low CD127-high cells. Clones were sequenced by immunoSEQ multiplex PCR, and TCRdb holds only the in-frame ones, with some missing. The sample yields about 30,000 clones, nearly 95% seen once. These data were also filed under a second study, of regulatory T cells. That investigation notes: The PCR used 52 TRBV and 13 TRBJ primers.

Sequenced input: CD25- CD4+ T cells sorted from blood. These receptors were obtained from a human donor in good health.

V gene TRBV27 combines with J gene TRBJ2-5; a weak D match, TRBD2 (5 bases). Germline V gives CDR1 MNHEY, CDR2 SMNVEV (reference sequence). V shed 5 bases and J shed 2 bases, with 18 bases lying between them. The CDR3 has 16 amino acids. The CDR3 is CASSLTFSDPQETQYF. CDR3 nucleotide sequence: TGTGCCAGCAGTCTCACCTTTAGCGATCCGCAAGAGACCCAGTACTTC.

Points on this clone: Distinct nucleotide sequences in the sample also encode this CDR3. This chain joins TRBV2 and TRBJ1-6, with D possibly matching TRBD1 (6 bases). CDR1 and CDR2 from the germline V gene are SNHLY and FYNNEI. The CDR3 is 16 residues long. V lost 8 bases to trimming and J lost 5 bases, with 19 bases between them. This CDR3 reads CASQERGGRDNSPLHF. The CDR3, as DNA: TGTGCCAGCCAAGAAAGGGGGGGGCGGGATAATTCACCCCTCCACTTT.

This chain connects TRBV6-5 to TRBJ2-7, with 7 bases fitting TRBD1. The junction had 6 bases not matched to a gene; V was cut back by 4 bases and J by 6 bases. The germline gives CDR1 MNHEY, CDR2 SVGAGI. The CDR3 covers 13 residues. The CDR3 loop is CASSSPYRGEQYF. CDR3 DNA: TGTGCCAGCAGTTCTCCATACAGGGGCGAGCAGTACTTC.

V usage is TRBV9 and J usage is TRBJ2-7; a possible D gene is TRBD1 (5 bases). Germline V gives CDR1 SGDLS, CDR2 YYNGEE. This CDR3 is built from 14 residues. Trimming shortened V by 0 bases and J by 2 bases, and 9 bases separated the two germline ends. The CDR3 bases are TGTGCCAGCAGCGTAGGGGGCGGTACCTACGAGCAGTACTTC. The encoded protein is CASSVGGGTYEQYF.

The chain recombines TRBV5-1 with TRBJ1-6; 7 bases are shared with TRBD1. Trimming took 5 bases from V and 7 from J; bases not matched to a gene: 6. Germline V gene data show CDR1 as SGHRS and CDR2 as YFSETQ. The CDR3 sequence is 14 residues long. CDR3 DNA: TGCGCCAGCAGACCCGGGACAGCGAATTCACCCCTCCACTTT. This gives the protein CASRPGTANSPLHF.

V is TRBV4-2 and J is TRBJ1-5, with D hard to call. Trimming removed 4 bases at V and 2 bases at J, with 9 bases between. The germline CDR1 and CDR2 sequences are LGHNA and YNFKEQ. The CDR3 covers 14 residues. As DNA, the CDR3 is TGTGCCAGCAGCCCCCGACAAGGCAATCAGCCCCAGCATTTT. Amino acids: CASSPRQGNQPQHF.

The V call is TRBV7-9, the J call TRBJ1-6; unclear D gene. Germline loops: CDR1 SEHNR, CDR2 FQNEAQ (reference sequence). The CDR3 consists of 15 residues. V was trimmed by 6 bases and J by 7 bases, leaving 16 bases between them. For the CDR3, the DNA is TGTGCCAGCAGTTGGGTTCAGGTCAACAATTCACCCCTCCACTTT. Residues: CASSWVQVNNSPLHF.

This clone showed up just a few times. V is TRBV11-2 and J is TRBJ1-3, with D possibly matching TRBD1 (6 bases). The CDR3 is 14 residues long. Looked up from germline, CDR1 is SGHAT and CDR2 is FQNNGV. V dropped 5 bases and J dropped 2 bases, with 10 bases sitting between them. In DNA form, the CDR3 reads TGTGCCAGCAGCCCGGGACACGCTGGAAACACCATATATTTT. Its protein product is CASSPGHAGNTIYF. The whole variable domain, remainder taken from reference TRBV11-2 and TRBJ1-3, is EAGVAQSPRYKIIEKRQSVAFWCNPISGHATLYWYQQILGQGPKLLIQFQNNGVVDDSQLPKDRFSAERLKGVDSTLKIQPAKLEDSAVYLCASSPGHAGNTIYFGEGSWLTVV.

V and J are TRBV15 and TRBJ1-3; D unclear. The CDR3 extends over 16 amino acids. Trimming took 5 bases from V and 1 from J, leaving 15 bases between them. Germline V gene lookup returns CDR1 LNHNV and CDR2 YYDKDF (reference sequence). For the CDR3, the DNA is TGTGCCACCAGCTCCCCAATCGCCCTATCTGGAAACACCATATATTTT. Protein product: CATSSPIALSGNTIYF.

The chain couples TRBV30 to TRBJ2-1, with TRBD1 identical over 10 bases. This CDR3 has 15 residues. Trimming removed 4 bases from V and 4 bases from J; junction bases left unmatched: 7. CDR1 is GTSNPN and CDR2 is SVGIG in the germline V gene (reference sequence). The CDR3 DNA is TGTGCCTGGACCGCGGACAGGGGGATGTACAATGAGCAGTTCTTC. Protein product: CAWTADRGMYNEQFF.

The rearrangement joins TRBV29-1 to TRBJ2-3; 7 bases are a match to TRBD2. The V segment lost 7 bases and the J segment 6 bases; nucleotides outside the gene matches: 16. This CDR3 has 15 residues. CDR1 and CDR2 from the germline V gene are SQVTM and ANQGSEA. The CDR3 coding sequence is TGCAGCGGGAGGGAGGGGAAGTTGTTGCCGGATACGCAGTATTTT. Its protein product is CSGREGKLLPDTQYF.

The rearrangement uses TRBV7-8 and TRBJ2-1; a weak D match, TRBD1 (5 bases). CDR1 and CDR2 from the germline V gene are SGHVS and FQNEAQ. This CDR3 is 15 amino acids long. V was cut by 3 bases and J by 0 bases, with 9 bases left in between. CDR3 sequence: CASSFRQRSYNEQFF. CDR3 nucleotide sequence: TGTGCCAGCAGCTTCCGACAGCGCTCCTACAATGAGCAGTTCTTC.

V gene TRBV7-6 combines with J gene TRBJ1-4; possibly TRBD1 for D (6 bases). V was pared by 2 bases and J by 5 bases, with 12 bases between. This CDR3 contains 15 residues. The germline V gene encodes CDR1 SGHVS and CDR2 FNYEAQ. The chain's CDR3 is CASSLFRGLNEKLFF. As DNA, the CDR3 is TGTGCCAGCAGCTTATTCAGGGGATTGAATGAAAAACTGTTTTTT.

This rearrangement joins TRBV18 to TRBJ1-1; 7 nucleotides align to TRBD1. Per the germline V gene, CDR1 is KGHSH and CDR2 is LQKENI. This CDR3 spans 13 amino acids. Germline trimming cut 3 bases from V and 7 bases from J; bases unmatched to any gene: 5. CDR3 nucleotide sequence: TGTGCCAGCTCACCTAGGGGGCAGGATGAAGCTTTCTTT. Its protein is CASSPRGQDEAFF.

This chain links TRBV2 with TRBJ2-1; 8 bases agree with TRBD1. The CDR3 is made up of 21 amino acids. Germline V gene data show CDR1 as SNHLY and CDR2 as FYNNEI. V was clipped by 4 bases and J by 8 bases; unmatched bases: 28. For the CDR3, the DNA is TGTGCCAGCAGTGTTAGACAGGGGATCCATCACGCTTGGGGGGTAGTAGATGAGCAGTTCTTC. This translates into CASSVRQGIHHAWGVVDEQFF. The full variable domain, its missing parts supplied by reference TRBV2 and TRBJ2-1, is EPEVTQTPSHQVTQMGQEVILRCVPISNHLYFYWYRQILGQKVEFLVSFYNNEISEKSEIFDDQFSVERPDGSNFTLKIRSTKLEDSAMYFCASSVRQGIHHAWGVVDEQFFGPGTRLTVL.

The CDR3, as DNA: TGTGCCGTCTTTTCTAAATACTCTGGAAACACCATATATTTT. Protein sequence: CAVFSKYSGNTIYF. This rearrangement joins TRBV30 to TRBJ1-3; D ambiguous. Germline V lookup: CDR1 GTSNPN, CDR2 SVGIG (reference sequence). The CDR3 loop spans 14 amino acids. Trimming removed 8 bases at V and 0 bases at J, with 14 bases between.

This clone was seen only once. The gene calls are TRBV7-9 and TRBJ1-5; TRBD1 might be the D (5 bases). CDR1 is SEHNR, CDR2 FQNEAQ, per germline (reference sequence). This CDR3 region has 17 residues. V lost 9 bases and J 0 bases, leaving 21 bases between the germline ends. CDR3 residues: CASLEQGSSISNQPQHF. CDR3 sequence (DNA): TGTGCCAGTCTGGAGCAGGGCTCATCTATTAGCAATCAGCCCCAGCATTTT.

V and J are TRBV25-1 and TRBJ1-5; no definite D call. This CDR3 contains 13 residues. Looked up from germline, CDR1 is MGHDK and CDR2 is SYGVNS. The V end lost 2 bases, the J end lost 7 bases, and 9 bases lay between the germline ends. The CDR3 spells CASSEGWSQPQHF. CDR3 in DNA: TGTGCCAGCAGTGAAGGATGGAGCCAGCCCCAGCATTTT.

The CDR3 sequence: CAGGERINQPQHF. The CDR3, as DNA: TGTGCCGGCGGGGAGCGGATCAATCAGCCCCAGCATTTT. V is TRBV6-6 and J is TRBJ1-5; D remains unclear. The CDR3 extends over 13 amino acids. The germline gives CDR1 MNHNY, CDR2 SVGAGI (reference sequence). Trimming stripped 11 bases from V and 3 bases from J, with 14 bases between.

The chain has TRBV5-1 and TRBJ2-1, with D maybe TRBD2 (7 bases). CDR1 and CDR2 from the germline V gene are SGHRS and YFSETQ. V lost 0 bases to trimming and J lost 5 bases, with 12 bases between them. The length of the CDR3 is 15 residues. The CDR3 DNA follows: TGCGCCAGCAGCTTGGGGGGGGGCATAAACAATGAGCAGTTCTTC. Amino acids: CASSLGGGINNEQFF.

This clone was detected only once. The chain employs TRBV4-1 and TRBJ1-2, with 8 bases fitting TRBD1. This CDR3 region has 16 residues. V lost 2 bases and J lost 4; bases outside the gene matches: 9. Germline V CDR1 and CDR2: MGHRA, YSYEKL. CDR3 in DNA: TGCGCCAGCAGCCAACAAACCCATACAGGGGGCTATGGCTACACCTTC. Protein sequence: CASSQQTHTGGYGYTF.

V is TRBV14 and J is TRBJ1-3; D remains ambiguous. Between the trimmed V and J ends, which lost 3 bases and 2 bases, there was a span of 14 bases. The CDR3 covers 16 residues. The germline CDR1 and CDR2 sequences are SGHDN and FVKESK. CDR3 nucleotides: TGTGCCAGCAGCCAGGGAGGCAGTAGGGCTGGAAACACCATATATTTT. Translation gives CASSQGGSRAGNTIYF.

The V and J genes are TRBV15 and TRBJ1-5, with unresolved D. The V and J ends lost 0 bases and 2 bases respectively, with 8 bases between them. The CDR3 has 15 amino acids. Germline assignment: CDR1 LNHNV and CDR2 YYDKDF (reference sequence). The DNA for the CDR3 is TGTGCCACCAGCAGAGAGGGCGGGGGCAATCAGCCCCAGCATTTT. Its protein product is CATSREGGGNQPQHF.

The chain joins TRBV9 to TRBJ2-1, with TRBD2 matching over 11 bases. Trimming took 3 bases from V and 4 from J; bases not matched to a gene: 9. This CDR3 has 17 amino acids. CDR1 is SGDLS, CDR2 YYNGEE, per germline. The CDR3, as DNA: TGTGCCAGCAGCGCCACGGCTAGCGGGGGGCTGTACAATGAGCAGTTCTTC. It yields the protein CASSATASGGLYNEQFF.

The genes are TRBV9 and TRBJ2-7; 8 bases agree with TRBD2. This CDR3 comprises 15 residues. V dropped 0 bases and J dropped 3; count of bases not matched to a gene: 5. Germline lookup yields CDR1 SGDLS and CDR2 YYNGEE. This chain's CDR3 is CASSVASGQSYEQYF. In nucleotides, the CDR3 is TGTGCCAGCAGCGTAGCTAGCGGGCAAAGCTACGAGCAGTACTTC.

The J gene is TRBJ2-7, the V gene TRBV29-1, with a possible D match to TRBD2 (7 bases). The CDR3 length is 14 residues. Germline V gene lookup returns CDR1 SQVTM and CDR2 ANQGSEA. The V and J ends lost 2 bases and 0 bases respectively, with 11 bases between them. The CDR3 DNA reads TGCAGCGTTGAAAAGGGAGGGGGCTCCTACGAGCAGTACTTC. Its translation is CSVEKGGGSYEQYF.

This chain joins TRBV5-1 and TRBJ1-4; 7 bases line up with TRBD1. The CDR3 loop spans 15 amino acids. V lost 4 bases to trimming and J lost 1 base; unmatched junction nucleotides: 4. Looked up from germline, CDR1 is SGHRS and CDR2 is YFSETQ. CDR3 in amino acids: CASSGDSLTNEKLFF. DNA for the CDR3: TGCGCCAGCAGCGGGGACAGTTTAACTAATGAAAAACTGTTTTTT.

The chain is built from TRBV28 and TRBJ2-7; 8 positions agree with TRBD1. The V and J ends lost 6 bases and 4 bases, in that order; junction bases with no gene match: 17. Germline V lookup: CDR1 MDHEN, CDR2 SYDVKM. There are 17 residues in the CDR3. The CDR3 DNA sequence: TGTGCCAGCAGCGTCGTGGCGGGGACAGGATACTTTTACGAGCAGTACTTC. It specifies CASSVVAGTGYFYEQYF.

J is TRBJ2-1 and V is TRBV10-3, with D perhaps matching TRBD1 (6 bases). V gave up 5 bases and J gave up 9 bases, with 11 bases separating them. The CDR3 is made up of 12 amino acids. Germline assignment: CDR1 ENHRY and CDR2 SYGVKD. CDR3 loop: CAISQGSAEQFF. The DNA for the CDR3 is TGTGCCATCAGTCAGGGGTCGGCTGAGCAGTTCTTC.